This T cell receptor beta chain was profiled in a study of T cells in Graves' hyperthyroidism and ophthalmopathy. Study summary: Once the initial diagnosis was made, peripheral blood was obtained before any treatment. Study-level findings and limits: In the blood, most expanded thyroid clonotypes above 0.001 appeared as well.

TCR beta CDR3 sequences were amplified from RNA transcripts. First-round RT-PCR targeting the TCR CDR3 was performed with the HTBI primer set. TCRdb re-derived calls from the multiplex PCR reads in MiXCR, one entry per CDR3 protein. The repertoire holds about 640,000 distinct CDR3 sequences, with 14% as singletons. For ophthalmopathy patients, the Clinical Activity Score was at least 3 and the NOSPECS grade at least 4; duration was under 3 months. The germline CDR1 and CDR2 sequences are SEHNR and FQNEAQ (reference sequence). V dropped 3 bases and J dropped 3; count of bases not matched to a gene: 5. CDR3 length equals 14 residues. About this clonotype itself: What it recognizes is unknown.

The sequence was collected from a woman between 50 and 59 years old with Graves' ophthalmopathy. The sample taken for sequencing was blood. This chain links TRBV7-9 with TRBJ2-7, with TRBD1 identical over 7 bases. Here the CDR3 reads CASSLLGGIYEQYF. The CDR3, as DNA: TGTGCCAGCAGCTTGTTAGGGGGCATCTACGAGCAGTACTTC.